This is a list of T cell receptor beta chains from one sample in a study of cytomegalovirus exposure and HLA in healthy donors. Here immunoSEQ multiplex PCR was the method, and the copy in TCRdb shows in-frame clones only, minus some. The sample has 90,000 to 150,000 clones, around 78% seen once. The material sequenced was PBMCs. These receptors were obtained from a woman younger than 45 in good health and CMV-seropositive. The CDR3 runs from the conserved cysteine through the conserved F or W. Each record gives: D gene, J gene, V gene, clone size, CDR3 DNA, CDR3 protein. A D gene is named only where the DNA matches it firmly. Clone size is shown for a subset of rows, as once, few, many or a class of expanded clone.

.,TRBJ2-1,TRBV6-1,few,TGTGCCAGCAGTGAATCAGCTAGGGGTGAGCAGTTCTTC,CASSESARGEQFF
.,TRBJ2-5,TRBV5-4,.,TGTGCCAGCAGCTTGGGCAGGGGATTCGATGGAGAGACCCAGTACTTC,CASSLGRGFDGETQYF
.,TRBJ2-2,TRBV5-6,.,TGTGCCAGCAGCTTGGTTTCGGCAGGCCGTAGCGGGGAGCTGTTTTTT,CASSLVSAGRSGELFF
TRBD1,TRBJ1-2,TRBV9,.,TGTGCCAGCAGCGTAGAGCCGGGACAGGGTGACTACACCTTC,CASSVEPGQGDYTF
.,TRBJ2-2,TRBV7-9,.,TGTGCCAGCAGCTTAGCGGGCGGCGGAGGGACCGGGGAGCTGTTTTTT,CASSLAGGGGTGELFF
.,TRBJ2-5,TRBV7-3,once,TGTGCCAGCAGCCCTTCGACCGGGGTAGAGACCCAGTACTTC,CASSPSTGVETQYF
.,TRBJ1-6,TRBV6-1,.,TGTGCCAGCACCACAGTCCTATATCCACCCCTCCACTTT,CASTTVLYPPLHF
.,TRBJ2-3,TRBV2,few,TGTGCCAGCCAGGGGATGAGGACCACAGATACGCAGTATTTT,CASQGMRTTDTQYF
TRBD2,TRBJ2-3,TRBV13,.,TGTGCCAGCAGCTTAGGGACTAGCGGGGGGGTGCCAGATACGCAGTATTTT,CASSLGTSGGVPDTQYF
.,TRBJ2-3,TRBV7-3,.,TGTGCCAGCAGCTTAGAGTTATCGAACCCTAGCACAGATACGCAGTATTTT,CASSLELSNPSTDTQYF
.,TRBJ2-4,TRBV7-9,.,TGTGCCAGCACGGCCAAAAACATTCAGTACTTC,CASTAKNIQYF
.,TRBJ1-1,TRBV18,.,TGTGCCAGCTCACCAGGGGCCCGTGAAGCTTTCTTT,CASSPGAREAFF
TRBD2,TRBJ2-1,TRBV5-1,once,TGCGCCAGCTCAGCGGGGGGCTCCTACAATGAGCAGTTCTTC,CASSAGGSYNEQFF
.,TRBJ1-1,TRBV25-1,.,TGTGCCAGCAGTGAATCAGGGAACACTGAAGCTTTCTTT,CASSESGNTEAFF
.,TRBJ2-7,TRBV15,.,TGTGCCACCAGCAGACGAGGGAACACCTACGAGCAGTACTTC,CATSRRGNTYEQYF
TRBD2,TRBJ2-7,TRBV7-9,.,TGTGCCAGCAGCTTTAGCGGGGGGGAATCCGAGCAGTACTTC,CASSFSGGESEQYF
.,TRBJ2-7,TRBV9,.,TGTGCCAGCAGCGTTTCAGGGATTGGGTACGAGCAGTACTTC,CASSVSGIGYEQYF
.,TRBJ1-5,TRBV7-2,once,TGTGCCAGCAGCCATTACGGGCAGCCCCAGCATTTT,CASSHYGQPQHF
TRBD1,TRBJ1-2,TRBV30,.,TGTGCCTGGACCCAGAGTCTAGGGGACAGATATGGCTACACCTTC,CAWTQSLGDRYGYTF
.,TRBJ2-7,TRBV4-1,.,TGCGCCAGCAGCCCTCCCCGAAGCCGTTCCCTATACGAGCAGTACTTC,CASSPPRSRSLYEQYF
.,TRBJ2-1,TRBV5-1,.,TGCGCCAGCAGCTTGGGCGGGACAGCCAGCGTTGAGCAGTTCTTC,CASSLGGTASVEQFF
.,TRBJ1-2,TRBV9,.,TGTGCCAGCAGCACCTCCGGGTCCTATGGCTACACCTTC,CASSTSGSYGYTF
TRBD2,TRBJ2-3,TRBV27,.,TGTGCCAGCAGCACTCTCTCCACGATAGCGGGGGGAACAGATACGCAGTATTTT,CASSTLSTIAGGTDTQYF
.,TRBJ1-2,TRBV5-4,.,TGTGCCAGCAGCAACGGTCCCAACTATGGCTACACCTTC,CASSNGPNYGYTF
TRBD2,TRBJ2-3,TRBV28,.,TGTGCCAGCAGTTTGGTGGGGAGGGTTGATACGCAGTATTTT,CASSLVGRVDTQYF